The clone carrying this T cell receptor (beta chain) was recorded many times. This entry comes from a study of CD8+CD57+ T cells in acquired aplastic anemia. Genomic DNA constituted the template upon which TCR beta VDJ and CDR3 profiling was performed. Via MiXCR, TCRdb re-called the reads, giving one row per CDR3 protein. The table records about 180,000 distinct CDR3 sequences, 48% of them present only once. Between the trimmed V and J ends, which lost 5 bases and 0 bases, there was a span of 11 bases. The CDR3 consists of 16 residues. Germline loops: CDR1 SEHNR, CDR2 FQNEAQ (reference sequence). It was patients with CD8+CD57+ cell expansion by flow cytometry who were chosen for sequencing.

This TCR derives from a human donor with aplastic anemia. This chain uses TRBV7-9 with TRBJ2-6; D is perhaps TRBD1 (5 bases). Sequenced: sorted CD4+, CD8+, or CD8+CD57+ T cells (not recorded which) from PBMCs. The CDR3 loop reads CASSPRRGSGANVLTF. CDR3 nucleotide sequence: TGTGCCAGCAGCCCGCGTAGGGGCTCTGGGGCCAACGTCCTGACTTTC.